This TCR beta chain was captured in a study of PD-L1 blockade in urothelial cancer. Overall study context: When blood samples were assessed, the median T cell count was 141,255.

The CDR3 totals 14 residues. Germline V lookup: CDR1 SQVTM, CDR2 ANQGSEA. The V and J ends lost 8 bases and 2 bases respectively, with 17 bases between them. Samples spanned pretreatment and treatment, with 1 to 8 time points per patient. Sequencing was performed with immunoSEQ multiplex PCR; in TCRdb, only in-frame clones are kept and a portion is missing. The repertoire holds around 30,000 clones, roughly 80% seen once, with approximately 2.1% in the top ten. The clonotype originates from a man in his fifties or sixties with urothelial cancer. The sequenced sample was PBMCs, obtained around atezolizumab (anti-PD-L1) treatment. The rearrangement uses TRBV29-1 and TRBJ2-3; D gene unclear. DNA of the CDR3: TGCAGCTCCCGAGGTGGCCCAAACACAGATACGCAGTATTTT. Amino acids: CSSRGGPNTDTQYF.